This T cell receptor beta chain derives from a study of blood T cell repertoires in COVID-19. Background on the study: There were acute and convalescent COVID-19 samples, and they came from the United States, Italy and Spain.

Produced via immunoSEQ multiplex PCR; TCRdb's table is partial and in-frame only. The sample holds about 40,000 clones; 90% to 95% are singletons and the top ten take around 16%. This sequence originates from a woman in her thirties in a cohort sampled during active COVID-19. The specimen sequenced was peripheral blood.

This chain's CDR3 is CATSERNQPQHF. In nucleotides, the CDR3 is TGTGCCACCAGTGAGAGAAATCAGCCCCAGCATTTT. The chain uses TRBV24-1 and TRBJ1-5; the D is unclear. The V end was cut by 4 bases, the J end by 4 bases, with 4 bases between. The CDR3 is made up of 12 amino acids. Germline-derived CDR1 and CDR2 are KGHDR and SFDVKD.